This T cell receptor (beta chain) was recorded in a study of T cells in Graves' hyperthyroidism and ophthalmopathy. V gave up 5 bases and J gave up 8 bases; unmatched junction bases: 8. This CDR3 has 14 amino acids. Looked up from germline, CDR1 is SGHVS and CDR2 is FQNEAQ. What was amplified from RNA transcripts were TCR beta CDR3 regions. The primer set for the first-round RT-PCR of the TCR CDR3 was HTBI. TCRdb analysed the multiplex PCR reads with MiXCR anew, one entry per CDR3 protein. The data contain 300,000 or so distinct CDR3 sequences, 15% to 20% of them singletons. The TCR was taken from a woman between 45 and 60 years old with Graves' hyperthyroidism. This sequence joins TRBV7-8 and TRBJ2-1; 8 nucleotides align to TRBD2. Sequences were obtained from blood. CDR3 amino acids: CASSLGTSSHEQFF. DNA for the CDR3: TGTGCCAGCAGCCTAGGGACTAGTTCCCATGAGCAGTTCTTC.